This T cell receptor (beta chain) derives from a study of spatial heterogeneity in lung cancer. Time point meaning: sample taken at primary tumor resection. Just over 70 TRACERx patients with early, untreated non-small cell lung cancer donated samples. Whole RNA came from tumor, nontumor lung or frozen PBMC and was sequenced without being sorted. One entry per CDR3 protein, called by TCRdb with MiXCR from the 5' RACE reads. The table includes 5,500 to 6,000 distinct CDR3 sequences, roughly 17% detected once. Study-wide results and limits: Tumoral mutation counts were tracked by counts of expanded intratumoral alpha and beta TCRs. Tracking of ubiquitous and regional nonsynonymous mutations by counts of ubiquitous and regional expanded TCRs, respectively, was seen.

This CDR3 has 14 residues. Germline V lookup: CDR1 SQVTM, CDR2 ANQGSEA. This clonotype was picked up one time. The target antigen is unknown. A single base separates this from a much larger clone, so it may be a read error. This chain links TRBV29-1 with TRBJ2-7, with 7 bases fitting TRBD1. The sequence came from a male donor with early-stage non-small cell lung cancer. Source: lung tumor tissue, taken at surgery. The CDR3 is CSAEDRDSSYEQYF. CDR3 nucleotide sequence: TGCAGCGCTGAAGACCGGGACAGCTCCTACGAGCAGTACTTC.